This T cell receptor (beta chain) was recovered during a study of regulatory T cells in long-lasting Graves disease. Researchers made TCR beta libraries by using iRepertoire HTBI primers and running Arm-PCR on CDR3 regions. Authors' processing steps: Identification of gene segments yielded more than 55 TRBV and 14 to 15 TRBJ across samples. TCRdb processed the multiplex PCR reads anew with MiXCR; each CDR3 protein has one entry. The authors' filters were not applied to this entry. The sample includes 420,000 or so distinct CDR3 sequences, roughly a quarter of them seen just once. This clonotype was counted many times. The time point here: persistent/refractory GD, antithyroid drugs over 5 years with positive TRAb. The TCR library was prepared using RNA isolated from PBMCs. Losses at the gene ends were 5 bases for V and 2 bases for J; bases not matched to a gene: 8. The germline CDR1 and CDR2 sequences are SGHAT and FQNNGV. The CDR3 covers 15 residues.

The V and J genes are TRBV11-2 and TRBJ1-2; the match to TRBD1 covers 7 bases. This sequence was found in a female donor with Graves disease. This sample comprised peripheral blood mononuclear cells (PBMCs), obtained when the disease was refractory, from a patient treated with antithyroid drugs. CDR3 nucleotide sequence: TGTGCCAGCAGCGGCTTGGGACAGAAGAACTATGGCTACACCTTC. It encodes CASSGLGQKNYGYTF.